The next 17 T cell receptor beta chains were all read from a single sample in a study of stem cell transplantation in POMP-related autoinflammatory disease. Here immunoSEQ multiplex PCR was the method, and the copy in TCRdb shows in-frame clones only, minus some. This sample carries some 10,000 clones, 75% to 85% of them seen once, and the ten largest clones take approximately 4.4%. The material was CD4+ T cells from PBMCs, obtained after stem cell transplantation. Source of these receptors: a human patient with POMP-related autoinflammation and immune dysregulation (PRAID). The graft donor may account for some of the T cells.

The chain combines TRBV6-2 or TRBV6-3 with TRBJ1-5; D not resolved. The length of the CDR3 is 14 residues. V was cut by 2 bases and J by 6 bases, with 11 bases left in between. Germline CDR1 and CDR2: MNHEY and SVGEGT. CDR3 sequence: CASSYPPGAQPQHF. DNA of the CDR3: TGTGCCAGCAGTTACCCGCCGGGTGCTCAGCCCCAGCATTTT.

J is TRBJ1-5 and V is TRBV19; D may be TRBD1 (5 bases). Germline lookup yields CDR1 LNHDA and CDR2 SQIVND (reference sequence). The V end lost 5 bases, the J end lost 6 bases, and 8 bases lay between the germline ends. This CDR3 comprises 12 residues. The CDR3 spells CASSYRSQPQHF. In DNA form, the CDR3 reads TGTGCCAGTAGTTACAGGAGTCAGCCCCAGCATTTT. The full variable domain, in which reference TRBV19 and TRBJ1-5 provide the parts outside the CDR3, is DGGITQSPKYLFRKEGQNVTLSCEQNLNHDAMYWYRQDPGQGLRLIYYSQIVNDFQKGDIAEGYSVSREKKESFPLTVTSAQKNPTAFYLCASSYRSQPQHFGDGTRLSIL.

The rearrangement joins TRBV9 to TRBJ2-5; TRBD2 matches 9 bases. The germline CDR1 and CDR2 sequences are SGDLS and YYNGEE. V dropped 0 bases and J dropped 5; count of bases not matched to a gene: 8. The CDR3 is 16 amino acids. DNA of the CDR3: TGTGCCAGCAGCGTAGCGGCTAGCGGGACCTGGGAGACCCAGTACTTC. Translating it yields CASSVAASGTWETQYF.

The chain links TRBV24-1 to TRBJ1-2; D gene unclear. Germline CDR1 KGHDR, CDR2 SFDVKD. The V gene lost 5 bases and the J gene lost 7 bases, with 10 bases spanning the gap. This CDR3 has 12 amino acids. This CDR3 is CATSAGSGGYTF. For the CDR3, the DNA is TGTGCCACCAGTGCGGGATCTGGTGGCTACACCTTC.

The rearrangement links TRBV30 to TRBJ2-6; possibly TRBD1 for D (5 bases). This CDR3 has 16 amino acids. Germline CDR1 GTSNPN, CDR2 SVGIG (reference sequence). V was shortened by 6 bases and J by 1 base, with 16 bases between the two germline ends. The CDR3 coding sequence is TGTGCCTGCCCAGGGAATCTATTATCTGGGGCCAACGTCCTGACTTTC. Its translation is CACPGNLLSGANVLTF.

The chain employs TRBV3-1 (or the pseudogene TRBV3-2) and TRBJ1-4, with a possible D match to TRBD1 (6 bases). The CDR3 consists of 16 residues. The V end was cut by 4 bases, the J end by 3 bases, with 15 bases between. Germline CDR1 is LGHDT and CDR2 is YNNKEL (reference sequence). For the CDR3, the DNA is TGTGCCAGCAGCCGACCTTCCACAGGGCCTAATGAAAAACTGTTTTTT. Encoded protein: CASSRPSTGPNEKLFF.

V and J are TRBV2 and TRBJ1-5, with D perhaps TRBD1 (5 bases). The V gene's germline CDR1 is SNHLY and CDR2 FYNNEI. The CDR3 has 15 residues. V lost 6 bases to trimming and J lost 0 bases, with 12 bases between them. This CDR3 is CASSEGRVSNQPQHF. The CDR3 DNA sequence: TGTGCCAGCAGCGAGGGACGGGTTAGCAATCAGCCCCAGCATTTT.

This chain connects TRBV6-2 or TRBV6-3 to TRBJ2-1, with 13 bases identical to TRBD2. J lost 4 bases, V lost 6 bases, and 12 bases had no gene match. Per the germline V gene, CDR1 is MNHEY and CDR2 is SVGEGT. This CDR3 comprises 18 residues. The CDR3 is CASSPGLAGVLTYNEQFF. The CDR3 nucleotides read TGTGCCAGCAGCCCCGGACTAGCGGGAGTGTTGACATACAATGAGCAGTTCTTC.

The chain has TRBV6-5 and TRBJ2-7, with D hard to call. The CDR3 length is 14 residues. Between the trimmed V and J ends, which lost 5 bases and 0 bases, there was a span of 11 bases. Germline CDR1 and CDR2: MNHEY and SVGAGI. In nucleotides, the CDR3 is TGTGCCAGCAGTCACCGAATCTACTCCTACGAGCAGTACTTC. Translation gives CASSHRIYSYEQYF.

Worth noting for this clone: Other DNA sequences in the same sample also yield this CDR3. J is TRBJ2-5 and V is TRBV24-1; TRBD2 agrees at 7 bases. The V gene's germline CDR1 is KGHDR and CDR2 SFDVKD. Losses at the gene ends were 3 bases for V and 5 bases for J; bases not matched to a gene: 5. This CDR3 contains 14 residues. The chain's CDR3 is CATSDRGRGETQYF. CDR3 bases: TGTGCCACCAGTGATCGCGGGCGGGGGGAGACCCAGTACTTC.

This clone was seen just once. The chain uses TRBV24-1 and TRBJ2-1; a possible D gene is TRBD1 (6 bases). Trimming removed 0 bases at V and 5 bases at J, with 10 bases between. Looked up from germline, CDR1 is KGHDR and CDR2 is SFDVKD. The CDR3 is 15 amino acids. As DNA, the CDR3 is TGTGCCACCAGTGATTTGGGACAGTTTAACAATGAGCAGTTCTTC. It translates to CATSDLGQFNNEQFF.

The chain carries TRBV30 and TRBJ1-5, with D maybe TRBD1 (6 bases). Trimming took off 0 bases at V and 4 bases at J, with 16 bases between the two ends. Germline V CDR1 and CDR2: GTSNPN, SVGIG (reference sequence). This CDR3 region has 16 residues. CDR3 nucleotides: TGTGCCTGGAGTGTACGGGGGCAGGGAATTAATCAGCCCCAGCATTTT. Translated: CAWSVRGQGINQPQHF.

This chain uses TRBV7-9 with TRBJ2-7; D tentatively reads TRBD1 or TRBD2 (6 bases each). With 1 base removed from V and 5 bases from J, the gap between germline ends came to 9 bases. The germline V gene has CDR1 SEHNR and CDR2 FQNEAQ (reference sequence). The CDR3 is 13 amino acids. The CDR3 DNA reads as TGTGCCAGCAGCTTAGGGGGGGCCCACGAGCAGTACTTC. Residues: CASSLGGAHEQYF.

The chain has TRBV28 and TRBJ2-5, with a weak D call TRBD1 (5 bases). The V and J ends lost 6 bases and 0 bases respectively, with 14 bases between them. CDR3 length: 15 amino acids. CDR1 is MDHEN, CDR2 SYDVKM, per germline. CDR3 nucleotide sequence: TGTGCCAGCAGACCCACAGGTGCAAACCAAGAGACCCAGTACTTC. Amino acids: CASRPTGANQETQYF.

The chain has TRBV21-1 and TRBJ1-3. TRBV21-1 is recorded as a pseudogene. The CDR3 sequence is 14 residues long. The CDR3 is CASSKVSSGNTIYF. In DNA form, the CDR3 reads TGTGCCAGCAGCAAAGTATCCTCTGGAAACACCATATATTTT.

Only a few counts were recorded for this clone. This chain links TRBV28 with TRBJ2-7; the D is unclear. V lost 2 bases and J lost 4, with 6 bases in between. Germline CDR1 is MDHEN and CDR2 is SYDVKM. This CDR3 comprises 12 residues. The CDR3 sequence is CASSLAGYEQYF. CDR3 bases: TGTGCCAGCAGTTTAGCCGGGTACGAGCAGTACTTC.

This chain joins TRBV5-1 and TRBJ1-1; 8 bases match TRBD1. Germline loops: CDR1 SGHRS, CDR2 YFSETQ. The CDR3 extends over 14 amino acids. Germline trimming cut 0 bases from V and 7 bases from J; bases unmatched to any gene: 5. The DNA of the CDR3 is TGCGCCAGCAGCTTGGTACAGGGGGTCAGTGAAGCTTTCTTT. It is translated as CASSLVQGVSEAFF.